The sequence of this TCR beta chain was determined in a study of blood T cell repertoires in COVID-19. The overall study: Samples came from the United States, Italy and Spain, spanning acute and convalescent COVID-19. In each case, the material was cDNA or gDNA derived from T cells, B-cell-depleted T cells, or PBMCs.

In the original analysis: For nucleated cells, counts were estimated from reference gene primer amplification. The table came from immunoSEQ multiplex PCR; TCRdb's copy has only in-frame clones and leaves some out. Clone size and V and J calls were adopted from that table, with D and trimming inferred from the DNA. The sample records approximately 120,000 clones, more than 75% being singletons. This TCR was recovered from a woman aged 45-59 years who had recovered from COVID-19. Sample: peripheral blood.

DNA for the CDR3: TGTGCCAGCAGTAAATTCTCGGACAGGGCCTTATACAATGAGCAGTTCTTC. Its translation is CASSKFSDRALYNEQFF. The V call is TRBV27, the J call TRBJ2-1; 8 positions agree with TRBD1. Germline V gene data show CDR1 as MNHEY and CDR2 as SMNVEV (reference sequence). CDR3 size: 17 residues. V dropped 5 bases and J dropped 4; count of bases not matched to a gene: 13.